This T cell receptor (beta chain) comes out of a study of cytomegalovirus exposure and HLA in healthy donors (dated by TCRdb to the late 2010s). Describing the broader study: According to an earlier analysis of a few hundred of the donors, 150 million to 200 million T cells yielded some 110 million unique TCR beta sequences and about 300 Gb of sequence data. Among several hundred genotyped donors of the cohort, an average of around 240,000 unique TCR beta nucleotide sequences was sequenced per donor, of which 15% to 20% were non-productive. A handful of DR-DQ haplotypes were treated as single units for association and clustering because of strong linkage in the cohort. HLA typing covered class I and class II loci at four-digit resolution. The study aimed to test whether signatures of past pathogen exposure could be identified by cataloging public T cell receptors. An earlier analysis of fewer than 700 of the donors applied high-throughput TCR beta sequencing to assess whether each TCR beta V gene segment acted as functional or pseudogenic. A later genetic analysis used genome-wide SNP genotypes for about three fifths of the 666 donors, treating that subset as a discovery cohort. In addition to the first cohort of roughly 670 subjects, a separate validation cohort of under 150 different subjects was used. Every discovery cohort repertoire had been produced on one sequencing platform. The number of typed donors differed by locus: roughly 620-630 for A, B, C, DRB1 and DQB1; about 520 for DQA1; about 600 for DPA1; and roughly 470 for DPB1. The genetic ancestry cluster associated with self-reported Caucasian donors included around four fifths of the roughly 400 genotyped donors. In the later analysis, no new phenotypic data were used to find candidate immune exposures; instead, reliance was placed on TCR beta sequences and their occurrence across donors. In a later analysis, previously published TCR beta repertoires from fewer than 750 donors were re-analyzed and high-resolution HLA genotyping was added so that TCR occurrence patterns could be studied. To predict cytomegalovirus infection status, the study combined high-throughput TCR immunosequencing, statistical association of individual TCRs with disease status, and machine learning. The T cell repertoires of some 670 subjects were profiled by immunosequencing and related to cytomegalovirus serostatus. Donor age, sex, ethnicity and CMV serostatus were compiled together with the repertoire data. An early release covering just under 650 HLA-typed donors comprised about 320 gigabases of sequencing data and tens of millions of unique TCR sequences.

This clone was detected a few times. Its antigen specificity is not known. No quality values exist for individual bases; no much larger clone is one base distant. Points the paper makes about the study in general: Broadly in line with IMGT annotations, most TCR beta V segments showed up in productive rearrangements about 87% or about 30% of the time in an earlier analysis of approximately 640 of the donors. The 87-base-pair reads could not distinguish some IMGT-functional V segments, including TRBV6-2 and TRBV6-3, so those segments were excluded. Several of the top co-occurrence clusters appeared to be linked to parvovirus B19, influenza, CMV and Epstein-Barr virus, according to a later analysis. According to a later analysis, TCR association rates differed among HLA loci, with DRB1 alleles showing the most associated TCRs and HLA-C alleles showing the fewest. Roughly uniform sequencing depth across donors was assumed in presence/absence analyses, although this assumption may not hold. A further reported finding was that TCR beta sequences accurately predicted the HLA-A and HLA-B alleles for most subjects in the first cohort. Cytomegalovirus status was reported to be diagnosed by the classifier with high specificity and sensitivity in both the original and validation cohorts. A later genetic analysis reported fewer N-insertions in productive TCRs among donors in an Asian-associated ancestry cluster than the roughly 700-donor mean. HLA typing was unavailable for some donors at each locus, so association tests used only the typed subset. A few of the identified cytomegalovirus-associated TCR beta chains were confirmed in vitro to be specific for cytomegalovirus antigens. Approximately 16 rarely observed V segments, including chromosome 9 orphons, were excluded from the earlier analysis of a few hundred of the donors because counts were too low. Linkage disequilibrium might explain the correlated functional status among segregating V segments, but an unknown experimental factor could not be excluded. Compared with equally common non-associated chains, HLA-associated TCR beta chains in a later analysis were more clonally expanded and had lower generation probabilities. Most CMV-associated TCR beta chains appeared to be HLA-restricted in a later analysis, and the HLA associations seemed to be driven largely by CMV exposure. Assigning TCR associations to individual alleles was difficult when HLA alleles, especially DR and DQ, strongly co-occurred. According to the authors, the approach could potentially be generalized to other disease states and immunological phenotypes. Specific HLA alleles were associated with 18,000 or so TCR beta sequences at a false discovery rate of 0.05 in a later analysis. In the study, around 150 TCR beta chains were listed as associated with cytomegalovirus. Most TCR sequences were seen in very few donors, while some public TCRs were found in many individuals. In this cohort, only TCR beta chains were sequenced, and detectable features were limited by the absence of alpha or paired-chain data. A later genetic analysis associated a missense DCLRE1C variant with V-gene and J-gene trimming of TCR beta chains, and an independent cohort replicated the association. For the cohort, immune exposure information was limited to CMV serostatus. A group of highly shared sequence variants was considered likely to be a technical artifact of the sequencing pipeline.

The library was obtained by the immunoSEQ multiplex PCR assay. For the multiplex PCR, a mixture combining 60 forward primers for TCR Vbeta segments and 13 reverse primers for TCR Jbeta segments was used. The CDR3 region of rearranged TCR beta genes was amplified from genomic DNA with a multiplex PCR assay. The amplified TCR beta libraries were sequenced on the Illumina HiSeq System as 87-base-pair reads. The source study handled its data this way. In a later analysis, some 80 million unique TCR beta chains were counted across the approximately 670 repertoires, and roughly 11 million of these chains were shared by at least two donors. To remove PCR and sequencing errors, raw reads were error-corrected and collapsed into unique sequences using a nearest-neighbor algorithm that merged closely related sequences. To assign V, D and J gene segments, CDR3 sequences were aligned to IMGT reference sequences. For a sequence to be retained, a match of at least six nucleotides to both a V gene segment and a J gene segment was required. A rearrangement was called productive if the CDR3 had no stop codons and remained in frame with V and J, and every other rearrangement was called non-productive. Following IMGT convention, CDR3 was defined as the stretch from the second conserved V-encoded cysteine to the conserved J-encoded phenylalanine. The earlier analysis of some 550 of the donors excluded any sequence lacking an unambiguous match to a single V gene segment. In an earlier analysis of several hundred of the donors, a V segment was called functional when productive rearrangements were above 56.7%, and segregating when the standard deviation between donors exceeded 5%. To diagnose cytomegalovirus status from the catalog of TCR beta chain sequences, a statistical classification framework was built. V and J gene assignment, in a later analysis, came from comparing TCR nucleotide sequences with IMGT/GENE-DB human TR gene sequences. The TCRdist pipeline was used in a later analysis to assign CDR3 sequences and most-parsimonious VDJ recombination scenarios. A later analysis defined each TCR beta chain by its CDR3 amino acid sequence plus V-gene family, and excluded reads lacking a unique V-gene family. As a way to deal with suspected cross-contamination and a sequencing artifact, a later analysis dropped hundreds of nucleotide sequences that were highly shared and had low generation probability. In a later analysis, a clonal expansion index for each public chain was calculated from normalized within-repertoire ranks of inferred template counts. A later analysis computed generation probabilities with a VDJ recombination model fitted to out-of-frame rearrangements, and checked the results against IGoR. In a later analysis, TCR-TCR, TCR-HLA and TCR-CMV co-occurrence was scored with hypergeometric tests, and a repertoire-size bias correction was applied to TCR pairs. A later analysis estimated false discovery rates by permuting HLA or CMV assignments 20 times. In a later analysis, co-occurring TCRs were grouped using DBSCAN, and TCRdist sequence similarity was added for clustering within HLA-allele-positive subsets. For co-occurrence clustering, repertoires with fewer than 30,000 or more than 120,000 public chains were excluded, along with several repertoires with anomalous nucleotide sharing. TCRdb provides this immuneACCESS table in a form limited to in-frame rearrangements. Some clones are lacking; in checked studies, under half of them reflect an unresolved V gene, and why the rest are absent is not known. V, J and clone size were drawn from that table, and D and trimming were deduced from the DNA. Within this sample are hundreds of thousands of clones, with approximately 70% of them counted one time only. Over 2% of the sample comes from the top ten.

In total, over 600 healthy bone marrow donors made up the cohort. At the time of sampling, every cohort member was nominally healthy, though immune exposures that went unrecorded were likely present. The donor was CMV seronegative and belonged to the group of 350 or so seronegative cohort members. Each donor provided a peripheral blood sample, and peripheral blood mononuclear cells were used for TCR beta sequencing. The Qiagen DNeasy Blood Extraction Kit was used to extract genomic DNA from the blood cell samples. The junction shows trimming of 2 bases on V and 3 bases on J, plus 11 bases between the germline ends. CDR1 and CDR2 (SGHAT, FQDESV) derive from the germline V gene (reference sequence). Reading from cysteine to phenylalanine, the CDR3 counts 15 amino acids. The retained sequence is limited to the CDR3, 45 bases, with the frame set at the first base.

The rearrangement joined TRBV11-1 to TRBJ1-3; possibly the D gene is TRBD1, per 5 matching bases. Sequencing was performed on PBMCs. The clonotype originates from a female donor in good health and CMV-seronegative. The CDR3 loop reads CASSLYGTRGNTIYF. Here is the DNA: TGTGCCAGCAGCTTATATGGGACTCGTGGAAACACCATATATTTT. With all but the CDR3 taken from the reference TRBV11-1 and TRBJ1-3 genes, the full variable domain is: EAEVAQSPRYKITEKSQAVAFWCDPISGHATLYWYRQILGQGPELLVQFQDESVVDDSQLPKDRFSAERLKGVDSTLKIQPAELGDSAMYLCASSLYGTRGNTIYFGEGSWLTVV.